What follows are 14 T cell receptor beta chains derived from one specimen sequenced in a study of shared clonotypes between healthy human individuals. Only in-frame clones appear in the TCRdb table, and some are missing; sequencing was by immunoSEQ multiplex PCR. The data show 1.5 million to 2.5 million clones, approximately 95% seen once. Terminally differentiated effector memory CD45RA+ cells were excluded from the naive CD8 cells, which were CD45RO-negative and positively selected for CCR7. The source material was naive CD8+ T cells sorted from blood. The receptors were sampled from a man aged 18 to 29 in good health.

The CDR3 DNA is TGTGCCAGCGGACTCCCGGAGGGGTCCTATGGCTACACCTTC. This codes for CASGLPEGSYGYTF. The chain joins TRBV28 to TRBJ1-2; D possibly corresponds to TRBD1 (5 bases). Germline loops: CDR1 MDHEN, CDR2 SYDVKM. The CDR3 contains 14 residues. V lost 8 bases to trimming and J lost 4 bases, with 17 bases between them.

The chain uses TRBV7-9 and TRBJ1-2; D is possibly TRBD1 (6 bases). The germline V gene has CDR1 SEHNR and CDR2 FQNEAQ (reference sequence). V was pared by 1 base and J by 8 bases, with 11 bases between. This CDR3 is 13 amino acids long. CDR3 in DNA: TGTGCCAGCAGCTTAGAAGCAGGGGCCGGCTACACCTTC. Translating it yields CASSLEAGAGYTF.

The rearrangement joins TRBV6-6 to TRBJ2-3, with a weak D call TRBD2 (5 bases). Germline CDR1 and CDR2: MNHNY and SVGAGI (reference sequence). V gave up 7 bases and J gave up 2 bases, with 19 bases separating them. CDR3 size: 16 residues. The chain's CDR3 is CASNRVPGGHTDTQYF. CDR3 coding DNA: TGTGCCAGCAACCGGGTCCCAGGAGGCCACACAGATACGCAGTATTTT.

The rearrangement uses TRBV29-1 and TRBJ1-1; D is perhaps TRBD1 (5 bases). Germline V gene data show CDR1 as SQVTM and CDR2 as ANQGSEA. The CDR3 covers 14 residues. V was shortened by 1 base and J by 1 base, with 10 bases between the two germline ends. The CDR3 region is CSVEGLTENTEAFF. CDR3 nucleotides: TGCAGCGTTGAAGGCCTGACAGAGAACACTGAAGCTTTCTTT.

The chain combines TRBV7-9 with TRBJ2-2, with 8 bases that match TRBD1. The germline gives CDR1 SEHNR, CDR2 FQNEAQ (reference sequence). The CDR3 consists of 16 residues. Trimming took 1 base from V and 6 from J; bases not matched to a gene: 7. In DNA, the CDR3 is TGTGCCAGCAGCTTAGGGCCCCTGACAGGGGCCGGGGAGCTGTTTTTT. Protein: CASSLGPLTGAGELFF.

This clone was seen a handful of times. Distinct nucleotide sequences in the sample also encode this CDR3. The chain links TRBV4-1 to TRBJ1-6; unclear D gene. CDR1 MGHRA and CDR2 YSYEKL come from the germline V gene. The V and J ends lost 0 bases and 0 bases respectively, with 6 bases between them. The CDR3 sequence is 16 residues long. CDR3 sequence: CASSQERSSYNSPLHF. Here the CDR3 DNA reads TGCGCCAGCAGCCAAGAAAGGAGCTCCTATAATTCACCCCTCCACTTT.

This clone appeared once. The chain carries TRBV2 and TRBJ1-5, with D unresolved. V was cut by 1 base and J by 2 bases, with 12 bases left in between. This CDR3 contains 16 residues. Germline V gene sequence: CDR1 SNHLY, CDR2 FYNNEI. Written as DNA, the CDR3 is TGTGCCAGCAGTGAAGACCCAGGCGGTGGCAATCAGCCCCAGCATTTT. This codes for CASSEDPGGGNQPQHF.

This chain links TRBV6-1 with TRBJ1-2; possible D gene TRBD1, 5 bases. The CDR3 is made up of 15 amino acids. CDR1 and CDR2 from the germline V gene are MNHNS and SASEGT. The V and J ends lost 7 bases and 3 bases respectively, with 18 bases between them. The CDR3 sequence is CASTLLGQEDYGYTF. The CDR3 nucleotides are TGTGCCAGCACTTTGCTGGGGCAGGAGGACTATGGCTACACCTTC.

About this clone: This specimen includes other DNA sequences encoding the same CDR3. The CDR3 region is CASSESGGTYEQYF. CDR3 nucleotides: TGCGCCAGCAGTGAGTCGGGGGGAACCTACGAGCAGTACTTC. The chain employs TRBV10-2 and TRBJ2-7; tentative D call: TRBD2 (6 bases). CDR3 length equals 14 residues. Trimming removed 0 bases from V and 2 bases from J, with 8 bases in between. Germline CDR1 is WSHSY and CDR2 is SAAADI.

V gene TRBV5-6 combines with J gene TRBJ2-7, with D unclear. Per the germline V gene, CDR1 is SGHDT and CDR2 is YYEEEE. The CDR3 covers 13 residues. Between the trimmed V and J ends, which lost 2 bases and 1 base, there was a span of 7 bases. CDR3 DNA sequence: TGTGCCAGCAGCTTATCAGCTTCCTACGAGCAGTACTTC. Amino acid sequence: CASSLSASYEQYF.

The chain links TRBV5-6 to TRBJ1-3, with 10 bases identical to TRBD1. Germline-derived CDR1 and CDR2 are SGHDT and YYEEEE. V gave up 5 bases and J gave up 3 bases; unmatched junction bases: 8. CDR3 length: 16 residues. The CDR3 coding sequence is TGTGCCAGCAGTAGAGACAGGGGGCGCCTTGGAAACACCATATATTTT. Translated, it gives CASSRDRGRLGNTIYF.

A remark on this clone: At the DNA level, this CDR3 is encoded by other sequences in the same sample as well. The chain links TRBV9 to TRBJ1-1; D is undetermined. The V gene lost 4 bases and the J gene lost 5 bases, with 12 bases spanning the gap. Germline CDR1 and CDR2: SGDLS and YYNGEE. This CDR3 region has 13 residues. The CDR3 DNA is TGTGCCAGCAGCCCCCCCCGGAGGACTGAAGCTTTCTTT. Translation: CASSPPRRTEAFF.

This clone was observed once. V is TRBV2 and J is TRBJ2-7, with 9 bases aligning to TRBD1. V dropped 5 bases and J dropped 7; count of bases not matched to a gene: 6. The germline gives CDR1 SNHLY, CDR2 FYNNEI. This CDR3 is built from 13 residues. CDR3 DNA: TGTGCCAGCAGTCCCGGGACAGGGTCGGAGCAGTACTTC. This codes for CASSPGTGSEQYF.

The chain employs TRBV5-4 and TRBJ1-4, with 7 positions matching TRBD1. With V trimmed by 2 bases and J by 7 bases, 5 bases remained unmatched. Germline values: CDR1 SGHNT, CDR2 YYREEE (reference sequence). This CDR3 is 14 amino acids long. The CDR3 DNA follows: TGTGCCAGCAGCTTTCAGGGGGGAGGTGAAAAACTGTTTTTT. Its translation is CASSFQGGGEKLFF.